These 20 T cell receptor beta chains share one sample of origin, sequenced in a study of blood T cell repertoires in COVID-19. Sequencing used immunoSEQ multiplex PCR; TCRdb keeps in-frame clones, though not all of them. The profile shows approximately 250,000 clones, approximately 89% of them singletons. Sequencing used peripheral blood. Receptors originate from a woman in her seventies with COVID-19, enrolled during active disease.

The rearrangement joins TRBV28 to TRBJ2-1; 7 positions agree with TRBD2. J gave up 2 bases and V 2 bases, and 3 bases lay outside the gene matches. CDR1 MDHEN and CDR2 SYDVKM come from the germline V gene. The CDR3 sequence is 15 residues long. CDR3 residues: CASSLPLAAYNEQFF. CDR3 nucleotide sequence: TGTGCCAGCAGTTTACCTCTAGCGGCCTACAATGAGCAGTTCTTC.

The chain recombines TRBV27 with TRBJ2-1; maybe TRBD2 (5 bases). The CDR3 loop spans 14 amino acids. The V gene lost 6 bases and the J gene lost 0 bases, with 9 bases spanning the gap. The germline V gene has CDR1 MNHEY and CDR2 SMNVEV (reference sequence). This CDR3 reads CASRAEVSYNEQFF. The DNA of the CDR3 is TGTGCCAGCAGAGCGGAAGTCTCCTACAATGAGCAGTTCTTC.

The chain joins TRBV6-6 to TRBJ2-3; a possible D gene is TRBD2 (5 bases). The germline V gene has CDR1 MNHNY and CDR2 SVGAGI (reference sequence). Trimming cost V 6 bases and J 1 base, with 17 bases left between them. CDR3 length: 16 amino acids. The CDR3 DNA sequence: TGTGCCAGCAGGCCTAGGCGTGGTAGCGGCACAGATACGCAGTATTTT. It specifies CASRPRRGSGTDTQYF.

CDR3 residues: CASRRGAATEGYEQYF. The CDR3 DNA reads as TGTGCCAGCAGGCGGGGCGCGGCAACGGAGGGGTACGAGCAGTACTTC. V and J are TRBV27 and TRBJ2-7, with D perhaps TRBD2 (6 bases). Deletions cut 6 bases from V and 4 bases from J, with 22 bases between. The CDR3 is made up of 16 amino acids. CDR1 MNHEY and CDR2 SMNVEV come from the germline V gene (reference sequence).

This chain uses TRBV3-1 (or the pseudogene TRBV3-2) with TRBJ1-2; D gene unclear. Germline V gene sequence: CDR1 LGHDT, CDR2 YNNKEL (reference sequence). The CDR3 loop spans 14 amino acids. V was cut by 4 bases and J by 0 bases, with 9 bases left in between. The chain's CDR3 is CASSLGSSNYGYTF. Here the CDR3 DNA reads TGTGCCAGCAGCCTGGGCAGCTCTAACTATGGCTACACCTTC.

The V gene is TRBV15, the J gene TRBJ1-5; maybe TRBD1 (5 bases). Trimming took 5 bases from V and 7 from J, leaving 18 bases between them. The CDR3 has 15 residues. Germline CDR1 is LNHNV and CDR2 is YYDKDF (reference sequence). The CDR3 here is CATSFDRTAEQPQHF. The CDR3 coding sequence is TGTGCCACCAGCTTTGACAGAACGGCAGAACAGCCCCAGCATTTT.

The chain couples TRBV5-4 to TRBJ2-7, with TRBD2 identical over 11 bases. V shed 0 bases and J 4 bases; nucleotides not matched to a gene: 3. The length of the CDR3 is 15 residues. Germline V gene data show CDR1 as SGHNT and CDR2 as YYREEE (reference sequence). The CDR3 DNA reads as TGTGCCAGCAGCTTGGGAGGGACTAGCGGTTACGAGCAGTACTTC. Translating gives CASSLGGTSGYEQYF.

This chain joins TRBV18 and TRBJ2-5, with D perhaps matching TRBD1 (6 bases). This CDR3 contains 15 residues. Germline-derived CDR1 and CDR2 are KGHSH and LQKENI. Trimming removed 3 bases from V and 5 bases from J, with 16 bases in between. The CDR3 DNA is TGTGCCAGCTCACCGGAAGAGGGGGTGCGGGAGACCCAGTACTTC. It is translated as CASSPEEGVRETQYF.

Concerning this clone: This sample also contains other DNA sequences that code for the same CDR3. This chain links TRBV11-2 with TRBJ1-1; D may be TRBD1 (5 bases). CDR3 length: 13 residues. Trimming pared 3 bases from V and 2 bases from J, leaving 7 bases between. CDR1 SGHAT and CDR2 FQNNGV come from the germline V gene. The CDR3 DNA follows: TGTGCCAGCAGCTTTGACAGAAACACTGAAGCTTTCTTT. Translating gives CASSFDRNTEAFF.

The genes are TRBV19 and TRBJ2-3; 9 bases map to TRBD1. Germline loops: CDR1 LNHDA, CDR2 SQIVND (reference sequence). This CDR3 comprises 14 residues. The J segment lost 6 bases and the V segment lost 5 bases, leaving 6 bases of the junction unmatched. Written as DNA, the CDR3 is TGTGCCAGTAGTCCGGGACAGGGTCACGATACGCAGTATTTT. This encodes CASSPGQGHDTQYF. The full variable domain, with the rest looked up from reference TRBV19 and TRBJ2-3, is DGGITQSPKYLFRKEGQNVTLSCEQNLNHDAMYWYRQDPGQGLRLIYYSQIVNDFQKGDIAEGYSVSREKKESFPLTVTSAQKNPTAFYLCASSPGQGHDTQYFGPGTRLTVL.

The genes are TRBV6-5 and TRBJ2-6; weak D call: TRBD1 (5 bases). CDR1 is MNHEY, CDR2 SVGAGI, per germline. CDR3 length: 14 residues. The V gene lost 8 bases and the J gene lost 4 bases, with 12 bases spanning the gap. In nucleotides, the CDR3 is TGTGCCAGCGTAAGGGGTTCCGGGGCCAACGTCCTGACTTTC. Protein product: CASVRGSGANVLTF.

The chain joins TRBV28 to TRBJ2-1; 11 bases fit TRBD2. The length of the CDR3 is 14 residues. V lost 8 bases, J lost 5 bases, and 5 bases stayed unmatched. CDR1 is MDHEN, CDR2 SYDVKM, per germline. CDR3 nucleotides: TGTGCCAGCTGGGGGACTAGCGGAAACAATGAGCAGTTCTTC. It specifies CASWGTSGNNEQFF.

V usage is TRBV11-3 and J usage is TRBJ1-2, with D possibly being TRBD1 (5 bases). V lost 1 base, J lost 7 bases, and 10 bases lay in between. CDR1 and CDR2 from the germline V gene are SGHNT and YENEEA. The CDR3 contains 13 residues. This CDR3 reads CASSLVGDTGYTF. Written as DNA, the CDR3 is TGTGCCAGCAGCTTAGTAGGGGATACTGGCTACACCTTC.

In DNA form, the CDR3 reads TGCAGTGCCCCTAAGGGGGAAGCTTTCTTT. This gives the protein CSAPKGEAFF. The rearrangement joins TRBV20-1 to TRBJ1-1, with a weak D call TRBD1 (5 bases). The CDR3 covers 10 residues. V gave up 6 bases and J gave up 8 bases, with 10 bases separating them. The germline V gene has CDR1 DFQATT and CDR2 SNEGSKA (reference sequence).

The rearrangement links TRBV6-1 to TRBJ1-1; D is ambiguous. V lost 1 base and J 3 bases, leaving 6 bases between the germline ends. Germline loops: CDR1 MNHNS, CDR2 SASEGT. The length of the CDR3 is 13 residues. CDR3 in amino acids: CASSEGAYTEAFF. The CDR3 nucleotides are TGTGCCAGCAGTGAAGGGGCCTACACTGAAGCTTTCTTT.

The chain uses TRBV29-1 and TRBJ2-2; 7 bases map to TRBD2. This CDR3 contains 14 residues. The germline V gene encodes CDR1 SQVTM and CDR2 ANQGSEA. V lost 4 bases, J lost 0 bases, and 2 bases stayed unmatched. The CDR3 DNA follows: TGCAGCGTTGGTAGCGGGTCGAACACCGGGGAGCTGTTTTTT. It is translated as CSVGSGSNTGELFF.

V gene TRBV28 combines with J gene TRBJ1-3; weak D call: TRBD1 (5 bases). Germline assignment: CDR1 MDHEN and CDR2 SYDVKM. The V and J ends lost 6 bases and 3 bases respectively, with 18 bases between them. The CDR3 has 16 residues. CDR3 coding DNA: TGTGCCAGCAGAAAGGAGATCGGACACCGTGGAAACACCATATATTTT. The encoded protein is CASRKEIGHRGNTIYF.

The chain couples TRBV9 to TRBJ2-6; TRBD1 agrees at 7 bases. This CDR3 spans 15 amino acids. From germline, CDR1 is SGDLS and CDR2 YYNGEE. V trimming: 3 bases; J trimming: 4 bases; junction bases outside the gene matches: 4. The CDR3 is CASSAGQAGANVLTF. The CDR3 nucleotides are TGTGCCAGCAGCGCCGGACAGGCGGGGGCCAACGTCCTGACTTTC.

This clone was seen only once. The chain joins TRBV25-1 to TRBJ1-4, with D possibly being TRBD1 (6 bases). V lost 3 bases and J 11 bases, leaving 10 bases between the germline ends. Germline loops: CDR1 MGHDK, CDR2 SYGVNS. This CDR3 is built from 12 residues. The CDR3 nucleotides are TGTGCCAGCAGTGACAGGGGTCGGAAACTGTTTTTT. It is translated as CASSDRGRKLFF.

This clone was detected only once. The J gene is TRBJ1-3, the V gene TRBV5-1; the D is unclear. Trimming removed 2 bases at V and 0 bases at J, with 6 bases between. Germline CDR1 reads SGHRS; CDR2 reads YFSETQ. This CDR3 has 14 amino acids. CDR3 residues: CASSLVDSGNTIYF. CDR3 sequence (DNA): TGCGCCAGCAGCTTAGTAGACTCTGGAAACACCATATATTTT.